One sample yielded the 18 T cell receptor beta chains listed below, sequenced in a study of T cells after yellow fever vaccination (dated 2019 in TCRdb). Library generation was performed with 5' RACE. Reads for this sample came from an Illumina NovaSeq 6000. TCRdb reworked the public reads: Q25 trimming with fastp, MiXCR clone assembly, productive beta chains retained. When rows share a CDR3 protein, they turn into one entry using the most common DNA and genes. The sample table records some 200,000 distinct CDR3 sequences; approximately 3% of these occur just once. Together, the top ten hold roughly 3.2% of the sample. This sample's treatment or condition label indicates: live attenuated yellow fever vaccine strain. Sequences were derived from CD4+ T cells sorted from PBMCs, sampled 10 days after the yellow fever booster vaccination. All receptors come from a man between 18 and 29 years old who received the YFV17D yellow fever vaccine.

In its sample, this clonotype was seen a few times. The gene calls are TRBV7-2 and TRBJ1-5; D uncertain. V lost 1 base to trimming and J lost 0 bases, with 7 bases between them. The CDR3 contains 15 residues. The germline CDR1 and CDR2 sequences are SGHTA and FQGNSA. CDR3 bases: TGTGCCAGCAGCTTAGTGGTGGATAGCAATCAGCCCCAGCATTTT. As protein: CASSLVVDSNQPQHF.

This clonotype appeared many times. V gene TRBV5-1 combines with J gene TRBJ2-7, with D possibly being TRBD2 (6 bases). V lost 4 bases, J lost 1 base, and 15 bases lay in between. CDR3 length: 15 amino acids. Germline lookup yields CDR1 SGHRS and CDR2 YFSETQ. The CDR3 spells CASSPLAWRSYEQYF. CDR3 DNA: TGCGCCAGCAGCCCCCTAGCGTGGAGGTCCTACGAGCAGTACTTC.

This clonotype has at least ten counts. The chain uses TRBV7-2 and TRBJ2-2; 10 bases align to TRBD2. The germline CDR1 and CDR2 sequences are SGHTA and FQGNSA. Trimming took 1 base from V and 0 from J; bases not matched to a gene: 5. The CDR3 sequence is 18 residues long. The DNA of the CDR3 is TGTGCCAGCAGCTTAGATGGAGCGGGGGGGGCGAACACCGGGGAGCTGTTTTTT. Translation: CASSLDGAGGANTGELFF.

This rearrangement joins TRBV6-6 to TRBJ1-2; unclear D gene. The V gene lost 7 bases and the J gene lost 8 bases, with 11 bases spanning the gap. This CDR3 comprises 11 residues. Germline values: CDR1 MNHNY, CDR2 SVGAGI (reference sequence). CDR3 sequence reads: CASTETWGYTF. CDR3 sequence (DNA): TGTGCCAGCACCGAAACGTGGGGCTACACCTTC.

This clonotype was detected only a few times. The rearrangement links TRBV18 to TRBJ1-4; D may be TRBD1 (6 bases). The CDR3 totals 16 residues. The ends were cut back, 3 bases at V and 7 bases at J, with 18 bases in the middle. CDR1 is KGHSH, CDR2 LQKENI, per germline. The CDR3 DNA follows: TGTGCCAGCTCACCCAACGAACAGGGAGAAGGTGAAAAACTGTTTTTT. Translated, it gives CASSPNEQGEGEKLFF. The variable domain in full, with the rest retrieved from reference TRBV18 and TRBJ1-4, is NAGVMQNPRHLVRRRGQEARLRCSPMKGHSHVYWYRQLPEEGLKFMVYLQKENIIDESGMPKERFSAEFPKEGPSILRIQQVVRGDSAAYFCASSPNEQGEGEKLFFGSGTQLSVL.

A few counts support this clonotype. This chain joins TRBV3-1 and TRBJ2-5, with D uncertain. V shed 5 bases and J shed 1 base, with 8 bases lying between them. The germline gives CDR1 LGHDT, CDR2 YNNKEL (reference sequence). This CDR3 has 13 residues. The CDR3 spells CASSARSQETQYF. CDR3 DNA sequence: TGTGCCAGCAGCGCCCGCAGCCAAGAGACCCAGTACTTC.

This clonotype came up a few times. The chain recombines TRBV7-2 with TRBJ2-5; D tentatively fits TRBD1 or TRBD2 (5 bases each). This CDR3 is 15 amino acids long. V was clipped by 8 bases and J by 2 bases, with 18 bases between them. The V gene's germline CDR1 is SGHTA and CDR2 FQGNSA. In nucleotides, the CDR3 is TGTGCCAGCGCTACCCTACCGGGGCCTCAAGAGACCCAGTACTTC. Translation: CASATLPGPQETQYF.

Ten or more counts support this clonotype. The gene calls are TRBV18 and TRBJ2-7, with D tentatively TRBD1 (6 bases). The germline V gene encodes CDR1 KGHSH and CDR2 LQKENI. The CDR3 sequence is 13 residues long. V was shortened by 3 bases and J by 5 bases, with 11 bases between the two germline ends. Written as DNA, the CDR3 is TGTGCCAGCTCACCTAGCAGGGGCGACGAGCAGTACGTC. Translation gives CASSPSRGDEQYV.

This clonotype was detected ten times or more. The V gene is TRBV5-1, the J gene TRBJ2-3; 8 bases fit TRBD1. Germline CDR1 reads SGHRS; CDR2 reads YFSETQ. After removal of 7 bases from V and 6 bases from J, the junction contained 10 bases not matched to a gene. This CDR3 region has 14 residues. CDR3 residues: CASYTQGGADTQYF. The DNA for the CDR3 is TGCGCCAGCTATACACAGGGGGGTGCGGATACGCAGTATTTT.

The sample holds many counts of this clonotype. V is TRBV2 and J is TRBJ1-1, with D tentatively TRBD1 (6 bases). In germline, CDR1 is SNHLY, CDR2 FYNNEI. Trimming stripped 6 bases from V and 5 bases from J, with 19 bases between. The CDR3 covers 15 residues. The chain's CDR3 is CASRVDRLGGTEAFF. CDR3 nucleotides: TGTGCCAGCAGGGTCGACAGGTTGGGGGGGACTGAAGCTTTCTTT.

At least ten counts were recorded for this clonotype. This sequence joins TRBV5-1 and TRBJ1-1; no definite D call. Trimming removed 4 bases from V and 7 bases from J, with 14 bases in between. CDR1 is SGHRS and CDR2 is YFSETQ in the germline V gene. The CDR3 is 13 amino acids. CDR3 residues: CASSVDLGSEAFF. In nucleotides, the CDR3 is TGCGCCAGCAGCGTTGATCTAGGGAGTGAAGCTTTCTTT.

This clonotype appeared many times. The chain couples TRBV5-1 to TRBJ2-1; a possible D gene is TRBD2 (6 bases). Trimming shortened V by 0 bases and J by 2 bases, and 9 bases separated the two germline ends. Germline V gene sequence: CDR1 SGHRS, CDR2 YFSETQ. This CDR3 comprises 15 residues. CDR3 bases: TGCGCCAGCAGCTTGGTTAGCGGTACCTACAATGAGCAGTTCTTC. This sequence encodes CASSLVSGTYNEQFF.

This clonotype was recorded at least ten times. The rearrangement joins TRBV7-2 to TRBJ1-1, with 7 bases that match TRBD1. V gave up 2 bases and J gave up 2 bases; unmatched junction bases: 5. Germline V gene lookup returns CDR1 SGHTA and CDR2 FQGNSA. The CDR3 length is 15 residues. CDR3 in DNA: TGTGCCAGCAGCTTAACGAGGGACAGCAACACTGAAGCTTTCTTT. Translation gives CASSLTRDSNTEAFF.

This clonotype was recorded many times. This rearrangement joins TRBV6-1 to TRBJ1-2, with 12 bases identical to TRBD1. The CDR3 extends over 14 amino acids. The V and J ends lost 6 bases and 8 bases, in that order; junction bases with no gene match: 7. Germline V lookup: CDR1 MNHNS, CDR2 SASEGT. The CDR3 region is CASSSTGTGGGYTF. The DNA for the CDR3 is TGTGCCAGCAGCTCCACCGGGACAGGGGGCGGCTACACCTTC.

There are many counts of this clonotype. J is TRBJ1-5 and V is TRBV4-2, with 7 bases identical to TRBD1. Germline loops: CDR1 LGHNA, CDR2 YNFKEQ. This CDR3 has 15 amino acids. The junction had 4 bases not matched to a gene; V was cut back by 0 bases and J by 5 bases. The CDR3 reads CASSQDGQEDQPQHF. The CDR3 DNA sequence: TGTGCCAGCAGCCAAGATGGACAGGAGGATCAGCCCCAGCATTTT.

This clonotype was found a few times. J is TRBJ2-1 and V is TRBV6-6; 13 nucleotides line up with TRBD2. There are 16 residues in the CDR3. The germline CDR1 and CDR2 sequences are MNHNY and SVGAGI (reference sequence). J gave up 7 bases and V 5 bases, and 8 bases lay outside the gene matches. The CDR3 DNA reads TGTGCCAGCAGTGCCCCCGGACTAGCGGGGGTTAATGAGCAGTTCTTC. Translation: CASSAPGLAGVNEQFF.

This clonotype came up many times. The genes are TRBV12-3 or TRBV12-4 and TRBJ2-1; the match to TRBD1 covers 7 bases. This CDR3 has 13 amino acids. Unmatched junction bases numbered 4, after V lost 7 bases and J lost 4 bases. CDR3 amino acids: CASTRTGYNEQFF. DNA of the CDR3: TGTGCCAGCACCCGGACAGGATACAATGAGCAGTTCTTC.

The CDR3 DNA reads TGCGCCAGCAGCCTAAGGGCGGTGAACACTGAAGCTTTCTTT. It encodes CASSLRAVNTEAFF. The chain recombines TRBV4-3 with TRBJ1-1; D not certain. CDR3 size: 14 residues. Deletions cut 4 bases from V and 0 bases from J, with 9 bases between. In germline, CDR1 is LGHNA, CDR2 YSLEER.